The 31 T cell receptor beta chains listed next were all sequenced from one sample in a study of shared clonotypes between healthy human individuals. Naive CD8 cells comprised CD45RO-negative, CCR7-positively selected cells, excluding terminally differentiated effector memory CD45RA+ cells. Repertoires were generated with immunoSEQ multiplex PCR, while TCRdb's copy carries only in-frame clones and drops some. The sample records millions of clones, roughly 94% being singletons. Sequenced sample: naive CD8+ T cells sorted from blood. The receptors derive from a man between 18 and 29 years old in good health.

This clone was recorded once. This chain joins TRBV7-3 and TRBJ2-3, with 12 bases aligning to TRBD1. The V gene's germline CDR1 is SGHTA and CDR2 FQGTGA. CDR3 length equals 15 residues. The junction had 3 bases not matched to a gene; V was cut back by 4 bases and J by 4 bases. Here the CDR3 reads CASSSGQGAADTQYF. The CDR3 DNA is TGTGCCAGCAGCTCGGGACAGGGGGCCGCAGATACGCAGTATTTT. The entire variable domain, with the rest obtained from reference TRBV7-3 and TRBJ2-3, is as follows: GAGVSQTPSNKVTEKGKYVELRCDPISGHTALYWYRQSLGQGPEFLIYFQGTGAADDSGLPNDRFFAVRPEGSVSTLKIQRTERGDSAVYLCASSSGQGAADTQYFGPGTRLTVL.

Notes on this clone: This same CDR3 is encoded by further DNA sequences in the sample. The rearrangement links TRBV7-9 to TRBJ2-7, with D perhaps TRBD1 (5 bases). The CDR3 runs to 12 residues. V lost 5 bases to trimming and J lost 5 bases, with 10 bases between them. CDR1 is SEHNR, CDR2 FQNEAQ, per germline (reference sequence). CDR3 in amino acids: CASSLRVHEQYF. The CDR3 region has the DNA TGTGCCAGCAGCCTCAGGGTCCACGAGCAGTACTTC.

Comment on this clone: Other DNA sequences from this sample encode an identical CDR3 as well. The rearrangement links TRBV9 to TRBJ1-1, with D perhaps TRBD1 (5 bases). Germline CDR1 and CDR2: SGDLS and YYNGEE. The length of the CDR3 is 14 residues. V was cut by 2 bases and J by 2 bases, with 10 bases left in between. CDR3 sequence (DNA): TGTGCCAGCAGCGTTGGAGGGGCTAACACTGAAGCTTTCTTT. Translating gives CASSVGGANTEAFF. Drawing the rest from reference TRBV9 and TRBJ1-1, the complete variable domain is DSGVTQTPKHLITATGQRVTLRCSPRSGDLSVYWYQQSLDQGLQFLIQYYNGEERAKGNILERFSAQQFPDLHSELNLSSLELGDSALYFCASSVGGANTEAFFGQGTRLTVV.

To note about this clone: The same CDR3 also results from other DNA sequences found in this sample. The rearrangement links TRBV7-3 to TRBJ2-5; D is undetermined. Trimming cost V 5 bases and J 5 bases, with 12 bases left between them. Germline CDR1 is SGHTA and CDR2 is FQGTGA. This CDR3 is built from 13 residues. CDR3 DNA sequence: TGTGCCAGCAGCCCGGAGAATGGGGAGACCCAGTACTTC. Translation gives CASSPENGETQYF.

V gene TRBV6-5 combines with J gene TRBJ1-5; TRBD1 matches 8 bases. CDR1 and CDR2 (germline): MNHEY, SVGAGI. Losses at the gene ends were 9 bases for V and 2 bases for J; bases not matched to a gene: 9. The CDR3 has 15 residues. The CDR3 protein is CARQGGRGCNQPQHF. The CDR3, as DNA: TGTGCCAGACAGGGGGGAAGGGGTTGCAATCAGCCCCAGCATTTT.

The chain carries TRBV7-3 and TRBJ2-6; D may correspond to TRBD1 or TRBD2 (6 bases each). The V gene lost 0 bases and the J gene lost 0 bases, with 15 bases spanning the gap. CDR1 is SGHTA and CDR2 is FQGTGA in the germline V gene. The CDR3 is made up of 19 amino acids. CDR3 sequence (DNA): TGTGCCAGCAGCTTAACCTGGACAGCGGGTAGCTCTGGGGCCAACGTCCTGACTTTC. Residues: CASSLTWTAGSSGANVLTF.

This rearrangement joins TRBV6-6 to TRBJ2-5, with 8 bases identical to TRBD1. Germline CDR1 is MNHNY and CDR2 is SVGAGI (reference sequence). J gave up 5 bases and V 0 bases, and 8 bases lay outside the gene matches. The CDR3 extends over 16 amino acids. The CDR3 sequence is CASSYSLQGALETQYF. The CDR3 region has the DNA TGTGCCAGCAGTTACTCTCTCCAGGGGGCGTTGGAGACCCAGTACTTC.

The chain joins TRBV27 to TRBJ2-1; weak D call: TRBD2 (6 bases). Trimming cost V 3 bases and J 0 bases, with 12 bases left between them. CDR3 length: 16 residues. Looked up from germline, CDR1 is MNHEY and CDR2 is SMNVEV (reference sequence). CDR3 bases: TGTGCCAGCAGTTTTGCGGCGGGGAGCTCCTACAATGAGCAGTTCTTC. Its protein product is CASSFAAGSSYNEQFF.

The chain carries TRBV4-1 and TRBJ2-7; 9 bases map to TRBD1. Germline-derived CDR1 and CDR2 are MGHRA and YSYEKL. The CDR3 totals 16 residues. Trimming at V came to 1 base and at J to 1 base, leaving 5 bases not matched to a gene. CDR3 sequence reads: CASSQGLGTGSYEQYF. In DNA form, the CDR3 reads TGCGCCAGCAGCCAAGGCCTTGGGACAGGGTCCTACGAGCAGTACTTC.

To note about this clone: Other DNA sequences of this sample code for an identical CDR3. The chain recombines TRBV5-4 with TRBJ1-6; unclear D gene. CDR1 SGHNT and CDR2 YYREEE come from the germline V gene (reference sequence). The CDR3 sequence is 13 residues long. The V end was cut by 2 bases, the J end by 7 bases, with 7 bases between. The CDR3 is CASSLVGNSPLHF. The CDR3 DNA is TGTGCCAGCAGCTTAGTGGGGAATTCACCCCTCCACTTT.

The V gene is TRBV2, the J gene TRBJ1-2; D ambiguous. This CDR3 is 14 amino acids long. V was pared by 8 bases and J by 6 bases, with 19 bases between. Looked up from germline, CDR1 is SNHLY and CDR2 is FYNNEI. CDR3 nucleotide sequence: TGTGCCAGCGAAGAAAGAGGGCGGTCTGATGGCTACACCTTC. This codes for CASEERGRSDGYTF.

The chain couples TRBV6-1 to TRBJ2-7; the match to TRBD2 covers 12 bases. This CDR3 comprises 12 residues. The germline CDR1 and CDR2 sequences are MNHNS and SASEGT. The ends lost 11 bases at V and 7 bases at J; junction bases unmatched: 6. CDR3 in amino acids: CASMTSGGEQYF. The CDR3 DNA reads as TGTGCCTCGATGACTAGCGGGGGAGAGCAGTACTTC.

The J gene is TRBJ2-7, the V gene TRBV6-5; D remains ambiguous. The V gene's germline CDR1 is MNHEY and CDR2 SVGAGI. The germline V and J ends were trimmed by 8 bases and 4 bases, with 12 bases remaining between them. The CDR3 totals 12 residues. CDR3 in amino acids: CASHSSQYEQYF. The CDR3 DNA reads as TGTGCCAGCCACTCCTCACAGTACGAGCAGTACTTC.

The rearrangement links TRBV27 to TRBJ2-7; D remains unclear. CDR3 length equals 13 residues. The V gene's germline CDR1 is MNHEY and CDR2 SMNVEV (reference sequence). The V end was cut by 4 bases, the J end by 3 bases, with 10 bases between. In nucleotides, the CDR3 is TGTGCCAGCAGTTACAGAACCGACTACGAGCAGTACTTC. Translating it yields CASSYRTDYEQYF.

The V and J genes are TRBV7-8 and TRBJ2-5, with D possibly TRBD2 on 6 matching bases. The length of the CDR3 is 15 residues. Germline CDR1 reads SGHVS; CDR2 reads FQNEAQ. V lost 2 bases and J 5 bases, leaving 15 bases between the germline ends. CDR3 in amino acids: CASSLTGVGQETQYF. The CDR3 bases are TGTGCCAGCAGCTTAACGGGAGTGGGCCAGGAGACCCAGTACTTC. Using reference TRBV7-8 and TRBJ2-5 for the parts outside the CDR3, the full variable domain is GAGVSQSPRYKVAKRGQDVALRCDPISGHVSLFWYQQALGQGPEFLTYFQNEAQLDKSGLPSDRFFAERPEGSVSTLKIQRTQQEDSAVYLCASSLTGVGQETQYFGPGTRLLVL.

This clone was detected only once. CDR3 sequence (DNA): TGCGCCAGCAGCCAAGCTACATCCAGCGAGCAGTACTTC. It specifies CASSQATSSEQYF. The gene calls are TRBV4-3 and TRBJ2-7; D is unclear. This CDR3 is 13 amino acids long. V lost 1 base and J lost 6, with 10 bases in between. Per the germline V gene, CDR1 is LGHNA and CDR2 is YSLEER.

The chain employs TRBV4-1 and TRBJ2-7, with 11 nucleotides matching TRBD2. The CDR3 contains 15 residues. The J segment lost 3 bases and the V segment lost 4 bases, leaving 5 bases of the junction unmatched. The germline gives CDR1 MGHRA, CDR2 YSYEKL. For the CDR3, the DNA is TGCGCCAGCAGCCCTGGACTAGCGGGCCTCTACGAGCAGTACTTC. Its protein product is CASSPGLAGLYEQYF.

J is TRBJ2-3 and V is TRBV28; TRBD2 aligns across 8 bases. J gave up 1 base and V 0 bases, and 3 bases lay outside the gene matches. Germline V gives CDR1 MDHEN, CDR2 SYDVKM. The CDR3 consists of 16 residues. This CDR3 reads CASSLWTSARTDTQYF. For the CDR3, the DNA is TGTGCCAGCAGTTTATGGACTAGCGCCCGCACAGATACGCAGTATTTT.

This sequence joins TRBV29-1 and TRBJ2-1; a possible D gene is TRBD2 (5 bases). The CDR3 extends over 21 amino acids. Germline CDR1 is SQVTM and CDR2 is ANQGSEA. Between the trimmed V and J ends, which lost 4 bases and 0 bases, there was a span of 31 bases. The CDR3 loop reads CSVVGSTSGFSQTSSYNEQFF. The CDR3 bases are TGCAGCGTTGTGGGGAGCACATCCGGCTTCAGCCAAACAAGCTCCTACAATGAGCAGTTCTTC.

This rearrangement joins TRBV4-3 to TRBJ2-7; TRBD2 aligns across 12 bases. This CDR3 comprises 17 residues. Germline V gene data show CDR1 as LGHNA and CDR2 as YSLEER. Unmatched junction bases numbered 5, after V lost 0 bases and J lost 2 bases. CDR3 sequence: CASSQDLGLAGTYEQYF. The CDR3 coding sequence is TGCGCCAGCAGCCAAGATCTCGGACTAGCGGGAACCTACGAGCAGTACTTC.

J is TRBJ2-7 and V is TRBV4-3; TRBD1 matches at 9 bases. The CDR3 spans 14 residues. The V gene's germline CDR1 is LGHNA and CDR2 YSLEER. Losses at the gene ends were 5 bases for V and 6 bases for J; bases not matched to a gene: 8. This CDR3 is CASSEPGQGGEQYF. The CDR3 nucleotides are TGCGCCAGCAGCGAACCGGGACAGGGCGGCGAGCAGTACTTC.

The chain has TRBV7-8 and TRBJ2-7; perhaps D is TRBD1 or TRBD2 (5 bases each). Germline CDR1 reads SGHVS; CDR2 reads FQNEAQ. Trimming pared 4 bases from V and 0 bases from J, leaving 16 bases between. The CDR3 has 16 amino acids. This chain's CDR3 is CASSSLTGTASYEQYF. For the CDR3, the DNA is TGTGCCAGCAGCTCACTGACCGGGACGGCCTCCTACGAGCAGTACTTC.

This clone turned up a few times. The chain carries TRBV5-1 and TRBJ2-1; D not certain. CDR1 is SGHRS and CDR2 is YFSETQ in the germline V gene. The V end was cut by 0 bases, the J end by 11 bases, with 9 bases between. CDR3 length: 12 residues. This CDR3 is CASSLDQGKQFF. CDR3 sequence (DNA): TGCGCCAGCAGCTTGGATCAAGGAAAGCAGTTCTTC.

The CDR3 DNA sequence: TGTGCCAGCAGTTGGACAGTCCTGAACACTGAAGCTTTCTTT. Protein sequence: CASSWTVLNTEAFF. The genes are TRBV6-5 and TRBJ1-1, with D possibly TRBD1 on 6 matching bases. The CDR3 sequence is 14 residues long. Trimming cost V 4 bases and J 0 bases, with 9 bases left between them. Germline CDR1 is MNHEY and CDR2 is SVGAGI.

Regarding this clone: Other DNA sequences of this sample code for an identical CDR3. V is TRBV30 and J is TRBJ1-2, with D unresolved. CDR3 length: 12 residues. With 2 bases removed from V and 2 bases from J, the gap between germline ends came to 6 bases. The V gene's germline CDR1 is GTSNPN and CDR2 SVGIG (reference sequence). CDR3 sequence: CAWSLGNYGYTF. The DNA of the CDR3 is TGTGCCTGGAGTCTGGGGAACTATGGCTACACCTTC. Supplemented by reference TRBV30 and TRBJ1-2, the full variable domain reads SQTIHQWPATLVQPVGSPLSLECTVEGTSNPNLYWYRQAAGRGLQLLFYSVGIGQISSEVPQNLSASRPQDRQFILSSKKLLLSDSGFYLCAWSLGNYGYTFGSGTRLTVV.

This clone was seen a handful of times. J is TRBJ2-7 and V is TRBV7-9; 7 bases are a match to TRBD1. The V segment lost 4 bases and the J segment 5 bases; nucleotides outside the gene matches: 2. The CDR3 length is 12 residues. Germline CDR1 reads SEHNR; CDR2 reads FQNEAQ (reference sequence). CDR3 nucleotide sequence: TGTGCCAGCAGCTATGACAGGGACGAGCAGTACTTC. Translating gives CASSYDRDEQYF.

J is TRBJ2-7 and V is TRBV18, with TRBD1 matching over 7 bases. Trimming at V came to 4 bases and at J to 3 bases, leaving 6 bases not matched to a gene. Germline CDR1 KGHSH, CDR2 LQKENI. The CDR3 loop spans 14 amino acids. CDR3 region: CASSLGQANYEQYF. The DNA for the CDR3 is TGTGCCAGCTCACTCGGACAGGCGAACTACGAGCAGTACTTC. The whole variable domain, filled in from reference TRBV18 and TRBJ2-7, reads NAGVMQNPRHLVRRRGQEARLRCSPMKGHSHVYWYRQLPEEGLKFMVYLQKENIIDESGMPKERFSAEFPKEGPSILRIQQVVRGDSAAYFCASSLGQANYEQYFGPGTRLTVT.

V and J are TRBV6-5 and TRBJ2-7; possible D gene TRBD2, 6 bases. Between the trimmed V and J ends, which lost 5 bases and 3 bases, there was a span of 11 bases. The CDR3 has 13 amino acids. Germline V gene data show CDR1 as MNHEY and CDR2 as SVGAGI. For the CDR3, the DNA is TGTGCCAGCAGTAAAAAGACTAGCTACGAGCAGTACTTC. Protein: CASSKKTSYEQYF.

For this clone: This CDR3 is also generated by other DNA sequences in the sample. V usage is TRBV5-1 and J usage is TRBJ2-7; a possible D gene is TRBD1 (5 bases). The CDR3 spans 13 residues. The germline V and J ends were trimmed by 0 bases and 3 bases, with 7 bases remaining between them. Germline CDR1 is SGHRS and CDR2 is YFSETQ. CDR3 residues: CASSLVQGYEQYF. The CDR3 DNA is TGCGCCAGCAGCTTGGTTCAGGGCTACGAGCAGTACTTC. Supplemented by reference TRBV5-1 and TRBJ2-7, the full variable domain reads KAGVTQTPRYLIKTRGQQVTLSCSPISGHRSVSWYQQTPGQGLQFLFEYFSETQRNKGNFPGRFSGRQFSNSRSEMNVSTLELGDSALYLCASSLVQGYEQYFGPGTRLTVT.

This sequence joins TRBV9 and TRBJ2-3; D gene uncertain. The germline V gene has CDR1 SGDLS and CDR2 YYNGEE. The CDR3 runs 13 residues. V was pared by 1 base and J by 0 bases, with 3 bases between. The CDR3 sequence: CASSVWSTDTQYF. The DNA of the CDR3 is TGTGCCAGCAGCGTATGGAGCACAGATACGCAGTATTTT.

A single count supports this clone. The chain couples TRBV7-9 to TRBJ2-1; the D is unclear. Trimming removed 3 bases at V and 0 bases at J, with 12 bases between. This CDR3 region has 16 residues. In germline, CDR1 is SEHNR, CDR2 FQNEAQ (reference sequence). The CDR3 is CASSFFLSTSYNEQFF. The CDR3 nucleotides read TGTGCCAGCAGCTTCTTCCTATCCACCTCCTACAATGAGCAGTTCTTC.